One sample yielded the 18 T cell receptor beta chains listed below, sequenced in a study of radiotherapy plus CTLA-4 blockade in lung cancer. Repertoires were generated with immunoSEQ multiplex PCR, while TCRdb's copy carries only in-frame clones and drops some. Of 83,000 or so clones in the sample, around 83% were seen once. Sequenced material: peripheral blood, taken from a patient treated with radiotherapy plus ipilimumab. Every receptor here comes from a human donor with non-small cell lung cancer who had stable disease on radiotherapy plus ipilimumab.

The genes are TRBV30 and TRBJ2-7, with D unresolved. Germline CDR1 and CDR2: GTSNPN and SVGIG (reference sequence). Trimming removed 4 bases at V and 3 bases at J, with 7 bases between. This CDR3 comprises 11 residues. CDR3 region: CAWNPGYEQYF. The CDR3 DNA is TGTGCCTGGAATCCTGGCTACGAGCAGTACTTC.

CDR3: CASSYGGGTEAGELFF. The CDR3 coding sequence is TGTGCCAGCAGTTACGGGGGGGGAACCGAAGCCGGGGAGCTGTTTTTT. The V gene is TRBV6-8, the J gene TRBJ2-2, with 7 nucleotides matching TRBD2. Germline values: CDR1 MNHGY, CDR2 SAAAGT. This CDR3 spans 16 amino acids. V was pared by 2 bases and J by 6 bases, with 9 bases of the junction left unmatched.

The J gene is TRBJ1-4, the V gene TRBV9; unclear D gene. The CDR3 runs 18 residues. The germline gives CDR1 SGDLS, CDR2 YYNGEE. V was shortened by 4 bases and J by 3 bases, with 22 bases between the two germline ends. The CDR3 DNA reads as TGTGCCAGCAGCCCCTCCCCGGGCGAGACGGCAGCTAATGAAAAACTGTTTTTT. Encoded protein: CASSPSPGETAANEKLFF.

V usage is TRBV18 and J usage is TRBJ1-5; D remains unclear. This CDR3 region has 15 residues. V was shortened by 1 base and J by 1 base, with 8 bases between the two germline ends. Germline V gives CDR1 KGHSH, CDR2 LQKENI. DNA for the CDR3: TGTGCCAGCTCACCACGACATGGGAGCAATCAGCCCCAGCATTTT. Its translation is CASSPRHGSNQPQHF. Full variable domain (missing parts from reference TRBV18 and TRBJ1-5): NAGVMQNPRHLVRRRGQEARLRCSPMKGHSHVYWYRQLPEEGLKFMVYLQKENIIDESGMPKERFSAEFPKEGPSILRIQQVVRGDSAAYFCASSPRHGSNQPQHFGDGTRLSIL.

This rearrangement joins TRBV5-1 to TRBJ2-3, with a possible D match to TRBD2 (7 bases). This CDR3 spans 14 amino acids. V gave up 3 bases and J gave up 3 bases, with 11 bases separating them. Germline-derived CDR1 and CDR2 are SGHRS and YFSETQ. CDR3 in DNA: TGCGCCAGCAGCTCGGGGGGCGGAACAGATACGCAGTATTTT. Translation: CASSSGGGTDTQYF.

This clone was counted only a few times. The chain recombines TRBV5-1 with TRBJ2-1; perhaps TRBD2 as D (5 bases). The CDR3 extends over 14 amino acids. From germline, CDR1 is SGHRS and CDR2 YFSETQ. Trimming removed 0 bases from V and 8 bases from J, with 12 bases in between. CDR3 protein: CASSLGGRGDEQFF. CDR3 nucleotide sequence: TGCGCCAGCAGCTTGGGAGGGCGTGGCGATGAGCAGTTCTTC.

The chain has TRBV28 and TRBJ2-3; D is unclear. V lost 7 bases to trimming and J lost 5 bases, with 10 bases between them. From germline, CDR1 is MDHEN and CDR2 SYDVKM. CDR3 length: 12 amino acids. The CDR3 loop reads CASKARGDTQYF. CDR3 bases: TGTGCCAGCAAGGCCCGAGGAGATACGCAGTATTTT.

This rearrangement joins TRBV5-1 to TRBJ2-7, with D possibly called TRBD1 or TRBD2 (5 bases each). Germline lookup yields CDR1 SGHRS and CDR2 YFSETQ. V lost 1 base, J lost 5 bases, and 13 bases lay in between. The length of the CDR3 is 14 residues. This CDR3 is CASSLLDTEDEQYF. CDR3 nucleotide sequence: TGCGCCAGCAGCTTGTTGGACACGGAGGACGAGCAGTACTTC. Full variable domain (remainder filled in from reference TRBV5-1 and TRBJ2-7): KAGVTQTPRYLIKTRGQQVTLSCSPISGHRSVSWYQQTPGQGLQFLFEYFSETQRNKGNFPGRFSGRQFSNSRSEMNVSTLELGDSALYLCASSLLDTEDEQYFGPGTRLTVT.

The chain uses TRBV13 and TRBJ2-5, with D possibly being TRBD1 (6 bases). Germline CDR1 and CDR2: PRHDT and FYEKMQ (reference sequence). This CDR3 comprises 15 residues. V lost 0 bases and J lost 1, with 9 bases in between. CDR3 sequence (DNA): TGTGCCAGCAGCTTAGGCCAACAGGGCCAAGAGACCCAGTACTTC. This gives the protein CASSLGQQGQETQYF.

This chain uses TRBV25-1 with TRBJ1-1; D unresolved. CDR1 and CDR2 from the germline V gene are MGHDK and SYGVNS. This CDR3 spans 13 amino acids. Between the trimmed V and J ends, which lost 7 bases and 0 bases, there was a span of 9 bases. The CDR3 DNA is TGTGCCAGCACTGACACCCTGAACACTGAAGCTTTCTTT. Translated, it gives CASTDTLNTEAFF.

V gene TRBV29-1 combines with J gene TRBJ2-3; D gene unclear. The CDR3 consists of 10 residues. Per germline, CDR1 SQVTM and CDR2 ANQGSEA. V gave up 7 bases and J gave up 6 bases, with 8 bases separating them. CDR3: CSARWDTQYF. DNA of the CDR3: TGCAGCGCGCGGTGGGATACGCAGTATTTT.

The chain combines TRBV7-9 with TRBJ1-6; D remains unclear. The CDR3 spans 12 residues. Looked up from germline, CDR1 is SEHNR and CDR2 is FQNEAQ (reference sequence). V lost 1 base and J lost 7, with 2 bases in between. Here the CDR3 DNA reads TGTGCCAGCAGCTTAGAGAATTCACCCCTCCACTTT. Its protein product is CASSLENSPLHF. Based on the CDR3 plus reference TRBV7-9 and TRBJ1-6, the full variable domain is DTGVSQNPRHKITKRGQNVTFRCDPISEHNRLYWYRQTLGQGPEFLTYFQNEAQLEKSRLLSDRFSAERPKGSFSTLEIQRTEQGDSAMYLCASSLENSPLHFGNGTRLTVT.

The chain is built from TRBV5-6 and TRBJ2-5, with D possibly being TRBD1 or TRBD2 (5 bases each). CDR3 length: 14 amino acids. Germline-derived CDR1 and CDR2 are SGHDT and YYEEEE. V lost 4 bases and J lost 5, with 15 bases in between. The CDR3, as DNA: TGTGCCAGCAGCCTACCCTCCGGGGCGGAGACCCAGTACTTC. Translating it yields CASSLPSGAETQYF.

The V gene is TRBV9, the J gene TRBJ2-2; D gene uncertain. Germline assignment: CDR1 SGDLS and CDR2 YYNGEE. CDR3 length: 14 amino acids. V lost 7 bases and J 2 bases, leaving 12 bases between the germline ends. CDR3 DNA: TGTGCCAGCGGCGGCTGGCCCAACACCGGGGAGCTGTTTTTT. Translating it yields CASGGWPNTGELFF.

The V and J genes are TRBV11-2 and TRBJ2-7, with TRBD1 identical over 8 bases. The germline V gene has CDR1 SGHAT and CDR2 FQNNGV. The CDR3 contains 16 residues. The V segment lost 4 bases and the J segment 4 bases; nucleotides outside the gene matches: 12. CDR3 coding DNA: TGTGCCAGCAGCTCTCTCCGGGACAGGAAGGGATACGAGCAGTACTTC. As protein: CASSSLRDRKGYEQYF.

This clone came up a few times. The chain links TRBV10-3 to TRBJ1-4; maybe TRBD1 (6 bases). Per the germline V gene, CDR1 is ENHRY and CDR2 is SYGVKD. The CDR3 consists of 15 residues. The V end lost 0 bases, the J end lost 11 bases, and 16 bases lay between the germline ends. The DNA of the CDR3 is TGTGCCATCAGTGAGTCAGGGGGTAACGGGCTGAAACTGTTTTTT. Translation: CAISESGGNGLKLFF.

The V and J genes are TRBV6-5 and TRBJ1-2, with 7 positions matching TRBD1. Germline V lookup: CDR1 MNHEY, CDR2 SVGAGI. This CDR3 has 14 amino acids. Germline trimming cut 5 bases from V and 4 bases from J; bases unmatched to any gene: 7. The CDR3 coding sequence is TGTGCCAGCAGTGCACACCGGGACAGCTATGGCTACACCTTC. It yields the protein CASSAHRDSYGYTF.

This chain uses TRBV7-8 with TRBJ2-1; the match to TRBD1 covers 9 bases. Germline V gene sequence: CDR1 SGHVS, CDR2 FQNEAQ. The CDR3 length is 19 residues. V was pared by 8 bases and J by 0 bases, with 17 bases of the junction left unmatched. CDR3 in DNA: TGTGCCAGCTTCGCACGGGACAGGGAATTACAGAGCTCCTACAATGAGCAGTTCTTC. Protein: CASFARDRELQSSYNEQFF.